The clone carrying this T cell receptor (beta chain) has ten or more counts. Its antigen is currently unknown. Newly diagnosed patients aged 18 to 65 had hyperthyroidism of under 2 months' duration. Used for diagnoses were clinical symptoms, serum thyroxine and TRAb, thyroid ultrasound and orbital computed tomography. From RNA transcripts, TCR beta CDR3 regions were amplified. Researchers ran a first-round RT-PCR on the TCR CDR3 using the HTBI primer set. MiXCR, run by TCRdb on the multiplex PCR reads, gives a single entry per CDR3 protein. In the table there are about 560,000 distinct CDR3 sequences, roughly 50% of which are singletons. The germline gives CDR1 SQVTM, CDR2 ANQGSEA. With V trimmed by 4 bases and J by 5 bases, 8 bases remained unmatched. The CDR3 has 14 residues. This sample was included in a study of T cells in Graves' hyperthyroidism and ophthalmopathy. General study points: Blood held most thyroid clonotypes expanded above 0.001 frequency.

This TCR was recovered from a young woman with Graves' hyperthyroidism. The sequenced sample consisted of peripheral blood or thyroid tissue (not recorded which). V and J are TRBV29-1 and TRBJ2-5; 9 bases map to TRBD2. CDR3 region: CSVVVAGEVETQYF. The CDR3 nucleotides read TGCAGCGTTGTTGTAGCGGGAGAGGTGGAGACCCAGTACTTC.